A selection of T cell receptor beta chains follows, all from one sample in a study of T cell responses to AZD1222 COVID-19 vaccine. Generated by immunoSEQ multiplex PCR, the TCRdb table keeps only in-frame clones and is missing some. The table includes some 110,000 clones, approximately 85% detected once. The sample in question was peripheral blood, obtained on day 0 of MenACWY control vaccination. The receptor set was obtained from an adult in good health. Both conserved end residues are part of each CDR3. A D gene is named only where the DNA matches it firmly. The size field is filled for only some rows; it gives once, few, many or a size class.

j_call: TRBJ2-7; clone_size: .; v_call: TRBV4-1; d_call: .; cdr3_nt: TGCGCCAGCAGCCAAGTTGGGCCCGGACTTATCTCCTACGAGCAGTACTTC; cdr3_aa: CASSQVGPGLISYEQYF
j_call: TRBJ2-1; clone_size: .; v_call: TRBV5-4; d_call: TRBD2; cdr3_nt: TGTGCCAGCAGCGCCGGGACTAGCGGGGGATCGGGGGAGCAGTTCTTC; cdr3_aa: CASSAGTSGGSGEQFF
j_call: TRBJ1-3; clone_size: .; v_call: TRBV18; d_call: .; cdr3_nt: TGTGCCAGCTCACCTCAGGGAGCTGGAAACACCATATATTTT; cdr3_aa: CASSPQGAGNTIYF
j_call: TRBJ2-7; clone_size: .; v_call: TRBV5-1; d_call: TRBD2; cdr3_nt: TGCGCCAGCAGCCCTCTAGCGGGGGGGCGGAACTACGAGCAGTACTTC; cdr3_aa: CASSPLAGGRNYEQYF
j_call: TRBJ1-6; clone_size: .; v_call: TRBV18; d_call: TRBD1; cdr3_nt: TGTGCCAGCTCACCAACGGGACAGCCTAGTATGCCCCTCCACTTT; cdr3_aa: CASSPTGQPSMPLHF
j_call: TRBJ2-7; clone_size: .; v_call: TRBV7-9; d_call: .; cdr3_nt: TGTGCCAGCAGTATACAGAGAGGGGGCGAGCAGTACTTC; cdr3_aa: CASSIQRGGEQYF
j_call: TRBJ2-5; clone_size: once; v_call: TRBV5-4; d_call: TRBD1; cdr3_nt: TGTGCCAGCAGCGGTAGGACAGGGGGCGCGGGGGAGACCCAGTACTTC; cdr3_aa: CASSGRTGGAGETQYF
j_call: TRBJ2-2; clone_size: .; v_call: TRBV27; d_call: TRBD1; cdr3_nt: TGTGCCAGCAGTTGGACAGGCGGGGAGCTGTTTTTT; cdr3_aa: CASSWTGGELFF
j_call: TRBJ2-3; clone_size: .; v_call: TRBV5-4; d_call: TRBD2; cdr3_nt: TGTGCCAGCAGCTTGTCTAGCGGTTTAACAGATACGCAGTATTTT; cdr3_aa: CASSLSSGLTDTQYF
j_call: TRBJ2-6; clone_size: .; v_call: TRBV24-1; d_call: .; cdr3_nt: TGTGCCACCAGTGCGGGGGACTCTGGGGCCAACGTCCTGACTTTC; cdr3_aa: CATSAGDSGANVLTF
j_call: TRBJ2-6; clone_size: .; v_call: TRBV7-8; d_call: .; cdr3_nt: TGTGCCAGCAGCTTAGGGGGGACTGGGGCCAACGTCCTGACTTTC; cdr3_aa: CASSLGGTGANVLTF
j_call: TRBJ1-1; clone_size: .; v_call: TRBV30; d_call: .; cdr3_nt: TGTGCCTGGAAGTCATCCCTGAACACTGAAGCTTTCTTT; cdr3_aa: CAWKSSLNTEAFF
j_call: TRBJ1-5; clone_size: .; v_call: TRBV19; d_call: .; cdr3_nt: TGTGCCAGTAGCGGAACCAGGGGACTGCCCCAGCATTTT; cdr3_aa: CASSGTRGLPQHF
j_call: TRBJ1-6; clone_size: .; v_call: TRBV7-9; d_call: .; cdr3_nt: TGTGCCAGCAGCTCCCGGAACCATAATGGTTCACCCCTCCACTTT; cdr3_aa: CASSSRNHNGSPLHF
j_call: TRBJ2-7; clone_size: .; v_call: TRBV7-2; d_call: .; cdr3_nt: TGTGCCAGCAGCTTAGGACATTCCTACGAGCAGTACTTC; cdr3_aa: CASSLGHSYEQYF
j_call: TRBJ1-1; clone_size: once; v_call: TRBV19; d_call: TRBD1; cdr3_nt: TGTGCCAGTAGCGAGGGCCGGGACAGGGGACACACTGAAGCTTTCTTT; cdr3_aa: CASSEGRDRGHTEAFF
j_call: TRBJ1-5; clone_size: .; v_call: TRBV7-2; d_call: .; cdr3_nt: TGTGCCAGCAGCTTAGGCAGGGGAGGCAATCAGCCCCAGCATTTT; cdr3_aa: CASSLGRGGNQPQHF
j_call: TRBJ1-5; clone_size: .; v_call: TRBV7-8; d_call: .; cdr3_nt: TGTGCCAGCAGCCCAGACAGTAGCAATCAGCCCCAGCATTTT; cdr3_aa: CASSPDSSNQPQHF
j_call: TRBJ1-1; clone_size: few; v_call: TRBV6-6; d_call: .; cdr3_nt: TGTGCCAGCAGTTACCCGGGGACCATGAACACTGAAGCTTTCTTT; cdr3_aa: CASSYPGTMNTEAFF
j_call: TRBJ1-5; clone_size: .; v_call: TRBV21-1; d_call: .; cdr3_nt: TGTGCCAGCAGCAAAGGGTGGACGGAGAATCAGCCCCAGCATTTT; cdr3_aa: CASSKGWTENQPQHF
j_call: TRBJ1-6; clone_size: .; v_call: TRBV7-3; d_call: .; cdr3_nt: TGTGCCAGCAGCTTGACAGGTTACCCAAATTCACCCCTCCACTTT; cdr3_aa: CASSLTGYPNSPLHF
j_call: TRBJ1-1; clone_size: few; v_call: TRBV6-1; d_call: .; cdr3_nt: TGTGCCAGCAGTGAAGGAGGGATTAACACTGAAGCTTTCTTT; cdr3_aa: CASSEGGINTEAFF
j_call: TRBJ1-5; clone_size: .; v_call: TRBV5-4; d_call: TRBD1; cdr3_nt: TGTGCCAGCAGCTTTGGAGGGACAGCCCAAAATCAGCCCCAGCATTTT; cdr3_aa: CASSFGGTAQNQPQHF
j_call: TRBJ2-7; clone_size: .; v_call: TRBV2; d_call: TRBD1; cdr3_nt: TGTGCCAGCAGTGTGAGGACAGGGGCCTACGAGCAGTACTTC; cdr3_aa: CASSVRTGAYEQYF
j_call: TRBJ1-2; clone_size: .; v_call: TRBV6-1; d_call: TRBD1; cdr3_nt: TGTGCCAGCAGTGAAGCGTTACAGGGGAGCTATGGCTACACCTTC; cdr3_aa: CASSEALQGSYGYTF
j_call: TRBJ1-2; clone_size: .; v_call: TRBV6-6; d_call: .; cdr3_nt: TGTGCCAGCAGTTACCGGGACTGGAGCTACGGTGGCTACACCTTC; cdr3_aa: CASSYRDWSYGGYTF
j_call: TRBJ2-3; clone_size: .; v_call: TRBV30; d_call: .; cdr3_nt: TGTGCCTGGAGTGTTTGGCAACTTCGCACAGATACGCAGTATTTT; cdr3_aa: CAWSVWQLRTDTQYF
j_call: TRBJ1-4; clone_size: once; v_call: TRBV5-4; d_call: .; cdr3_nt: TGTGCCAGCAGCTTGGAGCGGGACGATGAAAAACTGTTTTTT; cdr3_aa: CASSLERDDEKLFF
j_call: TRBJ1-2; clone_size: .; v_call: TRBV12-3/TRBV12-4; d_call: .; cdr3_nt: TGTGCCAGCAGTTTGCTTCGCATGACTGGCTACACCTTC; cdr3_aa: CASSLLRMTGYTF
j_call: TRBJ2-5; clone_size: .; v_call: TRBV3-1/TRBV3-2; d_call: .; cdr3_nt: TGTGCCAGCAGCCCCGAAACCGGGACACTGGACCAGTACTTC; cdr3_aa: CASSPETGTLDQYF
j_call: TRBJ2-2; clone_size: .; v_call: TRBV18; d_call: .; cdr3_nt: TGTGCCAGCTCACCGAACTCGGACAGCGCGAACACCGGGGAGCTGTTTTTT; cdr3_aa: CASSPNSDSANTGELFF
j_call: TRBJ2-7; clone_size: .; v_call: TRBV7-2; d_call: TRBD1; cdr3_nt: TGTGCCAGCAGCTTAGACCTTCTGCTCGCAGGGGGTGACTACGAGCAGTACTTC; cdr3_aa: CASSLDLLLAGGDYEQYF
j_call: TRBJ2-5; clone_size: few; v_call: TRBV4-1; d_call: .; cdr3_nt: TGCGCCAGCAGCCCGGGTCTTCTCCAAGAGACCCAGTACTTC; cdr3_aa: CASSPGLLQETQYF
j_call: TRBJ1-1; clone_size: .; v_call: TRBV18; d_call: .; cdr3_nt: TGTGCCAGCTCACCCATACAGGACCTGAACACTGAAGCTTTCTTT; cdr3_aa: CASSPIQDLNTEAFF
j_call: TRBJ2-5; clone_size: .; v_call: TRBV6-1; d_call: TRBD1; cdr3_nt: TGTGCCAGCAGTGATGGAGGACAGGTTCAAGAGACCCAGTACTTC; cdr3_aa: CASSDGGQVQETQYF
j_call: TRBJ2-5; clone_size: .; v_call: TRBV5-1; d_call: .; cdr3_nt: TGCGCCAGCAGCTTGGTTCACCGTTCGGCGGAGACCCAGTACTTC; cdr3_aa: CASSLVHRSAETQYF
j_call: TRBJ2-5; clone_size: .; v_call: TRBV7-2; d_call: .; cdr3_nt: TGTGCCAGCAGGCTAGACAGCGACCAAGAGACCCAGTACTTC; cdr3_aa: CASRLDSDQETQYF
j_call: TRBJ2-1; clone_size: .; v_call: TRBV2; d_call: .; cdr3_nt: TGTGCCAGCAGCTCGATGGGGAGCTCCTACAATGAGCAGTTCTTC; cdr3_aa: CASSSMGSSYNEQFF
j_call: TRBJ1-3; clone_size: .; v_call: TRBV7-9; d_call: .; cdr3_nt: TGTGCCAGCAGCTTGCCTGCGAGGGGTTCCTCTGGAAACACCATATATTTT; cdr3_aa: CASSLPARGSSGNTIYF